This T cell receptor beta chain came from a study of blood T cell repertoires in COVID-19. In the study overall: The study drew acute and convalescent COVID-19 samples from the United States, Italy and Spain.

Per the original methods: Cell counts per sample came from amplifying reference gene primers. Some clones are missing from TCRdb's copy, which holds only in-frame ones; the method was immunoSEQ multiplex PCR. V, J and clone size derive from that table, while D and trimming were established from the DNA sequence. This sample has tens of thousands of clones, with roughly 79% found just once. Between the trimmed V and J ends, which lost 4 bases and 6 bases, there was a span of 19 bases. The CDR3 extends over 16 amino acids. Per germline, CDR1 MNHEY and CDR2 SMNVEV (reference sequence). V is TRBV27 and J is TRBJ1-5; D might be TRBD1 (6 bases). Source material: peripheral blood. The TCR comes from a woman aged 70 to 79 with acute or convalescent COVID-19. The CDR3 spells CASSSVAPGDGQPQHF. DNA for the CDR3: TGTGCCAGCAGTTCCGTCGCCCCAGGGGATGGTCAGCCCCAGCATTTT.